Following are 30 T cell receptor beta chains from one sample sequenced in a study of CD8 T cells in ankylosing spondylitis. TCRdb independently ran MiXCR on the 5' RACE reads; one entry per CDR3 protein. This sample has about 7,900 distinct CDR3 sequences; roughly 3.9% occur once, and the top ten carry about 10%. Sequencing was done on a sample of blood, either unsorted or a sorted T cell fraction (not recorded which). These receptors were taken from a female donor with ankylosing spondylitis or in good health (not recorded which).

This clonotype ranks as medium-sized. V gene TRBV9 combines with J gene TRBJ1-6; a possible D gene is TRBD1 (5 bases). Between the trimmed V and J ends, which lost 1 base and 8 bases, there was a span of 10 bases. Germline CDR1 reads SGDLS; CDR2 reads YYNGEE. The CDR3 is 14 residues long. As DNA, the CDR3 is TGTGCCAGCAGCGTATGGGGGAGGGATTCACCCCTCCACTTT. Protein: CASSVWGRDSPLHF.

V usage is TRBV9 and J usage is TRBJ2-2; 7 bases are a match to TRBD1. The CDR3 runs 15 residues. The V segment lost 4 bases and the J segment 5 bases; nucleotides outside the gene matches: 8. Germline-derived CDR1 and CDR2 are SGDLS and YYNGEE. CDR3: CASSSKGGSTGELFF. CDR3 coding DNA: TGTGCCAGCAGCTCGAAAGGGGGCTCGACCGGGGAGCTGTTTTTT.

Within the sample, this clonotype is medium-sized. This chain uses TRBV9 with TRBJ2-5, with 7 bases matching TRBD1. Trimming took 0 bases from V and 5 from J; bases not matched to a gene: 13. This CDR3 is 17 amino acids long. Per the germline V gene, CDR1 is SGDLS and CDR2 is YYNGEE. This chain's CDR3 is CASSVAFKGWGQETQYF. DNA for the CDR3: TGTGCCAGCAGCGTAGCCTTCAAAGGGTGGGGACAGGAGACCCAGTACTTC.

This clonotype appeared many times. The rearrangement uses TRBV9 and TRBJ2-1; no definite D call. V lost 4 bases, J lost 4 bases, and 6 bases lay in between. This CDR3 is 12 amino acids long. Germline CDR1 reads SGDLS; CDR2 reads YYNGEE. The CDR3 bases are TGTGCCAGCAGCTTACGATACAATGAGCAGTTCTTC. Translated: CASSLRYNEQFF.

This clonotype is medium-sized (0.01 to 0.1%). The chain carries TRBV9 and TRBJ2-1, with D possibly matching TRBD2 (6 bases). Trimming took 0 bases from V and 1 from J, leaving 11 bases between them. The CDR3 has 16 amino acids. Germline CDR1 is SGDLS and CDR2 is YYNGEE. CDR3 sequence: CASSVGAGTSYNEQFF. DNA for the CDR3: TGTGCCAGCAGCGTAGGGGCGGGGACGTCCTACAATGAGCAGTTCTTC.

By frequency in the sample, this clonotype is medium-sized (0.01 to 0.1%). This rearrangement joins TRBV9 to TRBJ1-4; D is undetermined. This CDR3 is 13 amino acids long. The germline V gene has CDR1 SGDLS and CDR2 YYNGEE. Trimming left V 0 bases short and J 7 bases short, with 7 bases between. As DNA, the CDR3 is TGTGCCAGCAGCGTAGCGGTTGGTGAAAAACTGTTTTTT. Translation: CASSVAVGEKLFF.

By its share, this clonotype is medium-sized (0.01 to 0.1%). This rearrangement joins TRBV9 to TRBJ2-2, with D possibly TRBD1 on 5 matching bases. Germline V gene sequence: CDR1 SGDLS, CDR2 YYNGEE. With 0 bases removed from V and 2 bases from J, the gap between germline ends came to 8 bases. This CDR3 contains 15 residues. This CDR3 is CASSVVQANTGELFF. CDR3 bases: TGTGCCAGCAGCGTAGTACAGGCCAACACCGGGGAGCTGTTTTTT.

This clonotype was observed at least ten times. CDR3 loop: CASSLGLAESTDTQYF. Written as DNA, the CDR3 is TGTGCCAGCAGCCTCGGACTAGCGGAGAGCACAGATACGCAGTATTTT. The rearrangement joins TRBV9 to TRBJ2-3; 10 bases match TRBD2. CDR1 and CDR2 from the germline V gene are SGDLS and YYNGEE. This CDR3 comprises 16 residues. V shed 4 bases, J shed 0 bases, and the junction held 5 bases outside the gene matches.

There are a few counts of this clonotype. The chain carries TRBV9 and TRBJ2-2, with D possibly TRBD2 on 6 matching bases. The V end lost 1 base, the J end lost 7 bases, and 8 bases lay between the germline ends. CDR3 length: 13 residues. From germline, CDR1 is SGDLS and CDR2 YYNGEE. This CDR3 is CASSVWGDGELFF. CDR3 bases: TGTGCCAGCAGCGTATGGGGGGACGGGGAGCTGTTTTTT.

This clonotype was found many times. As DNA, the CDR3 is TGTGCCAGCAGCGTGGACAGGGTGGCCCACGAGCAGTACTTC. It specifies CASSVDRVAHEQYF. The rearrangement joins TRBV9 to TRBJ2-7; TRBD1 agrees at 8 bases. The CDR3 has 14 residues. In germline, CDR1 is SGDLS, CDR2 YYNGEE. V was pared by 2 bases and J by 5 bases, with 6 bases of the junction left unmatched.

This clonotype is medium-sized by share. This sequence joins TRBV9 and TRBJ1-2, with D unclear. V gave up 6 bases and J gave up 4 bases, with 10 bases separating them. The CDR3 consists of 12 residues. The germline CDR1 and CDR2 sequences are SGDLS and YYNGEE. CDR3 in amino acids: CASMDVSYGYTF. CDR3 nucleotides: TGTGCCAGCATGGATGTAAGCTATGGCTACACCTTC.

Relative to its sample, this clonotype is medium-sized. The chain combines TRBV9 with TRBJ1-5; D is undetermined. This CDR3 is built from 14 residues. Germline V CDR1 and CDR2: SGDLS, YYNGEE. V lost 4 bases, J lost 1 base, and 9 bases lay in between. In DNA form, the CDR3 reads TGTGCCAGCAGCCCGGGGAGAAGCAATCAGCCCCAGCATTTT. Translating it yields CASSPGRSNQPQHF.

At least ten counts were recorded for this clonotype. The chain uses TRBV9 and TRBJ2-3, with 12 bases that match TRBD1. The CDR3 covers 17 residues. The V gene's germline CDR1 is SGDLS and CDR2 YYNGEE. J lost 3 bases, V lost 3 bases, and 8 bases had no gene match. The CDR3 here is CASSAKGQGAQTDTQYF. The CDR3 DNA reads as TGTGCCAGCAGCGCAAAGGGACAGGGGGCTCAAACAGATACGCAGTATTTT.

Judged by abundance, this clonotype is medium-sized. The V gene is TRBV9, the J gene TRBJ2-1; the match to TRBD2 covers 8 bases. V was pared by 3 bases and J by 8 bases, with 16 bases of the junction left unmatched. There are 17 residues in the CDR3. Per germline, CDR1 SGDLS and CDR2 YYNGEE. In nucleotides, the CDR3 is TGTGCCAGCAGCGCTCGGGGGGGCCGGTCCATGGCGGATGAGCAGTTCTTC. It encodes CASSARGGRSMADEQFF.

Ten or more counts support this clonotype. DNA of the CDR3: TGTGCCAGCAGCAAGCCGGACAGGGGGAACCAAGAGACCCAGTACTTC. Translating gives CASSKPDRGNQETQYF. The J gene is TRBJ2-5, the V gene TRBV9; TRBD1 aligns across 10 bases. V was clipped by 4 bases and J by 0 bases; unmatched bases: 6. Germline-derived CDR1 and CDR2 are SGDLS and YYNGEE. This CDR3 has 16 amino acids.

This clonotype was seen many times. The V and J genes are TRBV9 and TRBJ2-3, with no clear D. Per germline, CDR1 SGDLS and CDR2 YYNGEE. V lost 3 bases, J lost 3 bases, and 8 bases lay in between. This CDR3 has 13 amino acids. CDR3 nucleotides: TGTGCCAGCAGCGCCATTTTAACAGATACGCAGTATTTT. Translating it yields CASSAILTDTQYF.

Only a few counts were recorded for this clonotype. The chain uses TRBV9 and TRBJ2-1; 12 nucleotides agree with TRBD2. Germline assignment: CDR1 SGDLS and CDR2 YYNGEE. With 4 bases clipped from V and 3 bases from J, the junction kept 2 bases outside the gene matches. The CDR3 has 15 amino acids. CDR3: CASSLAGGNYNEQFF. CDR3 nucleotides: TGTGCCAGCAGCCTAGCGGGGGGGAACTACAATGAGCAGTTCTTC.

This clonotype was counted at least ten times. CDR3 in amino acids: CASSVSTGDFYEQYF. The CDR3 bases are TGTGCCAGCAGCGTATCTACAGGGGATTTCTACGAGCAGTACTTC. The gene calls are TRBV9 and TRBJ2-7; 7 bases map to TRBD1. The CDR3 is made up of 15 amino acids. The V gene's germline CDR1 is SGDLS and CDR2 YYNGEE. After removal of 1 base from V and 3 bases from J, the junction contained 7 bases not matched to a gene. The full variable domain, its missing parts supplied by reference TRBV9 and TRBJ2-7, is DSGVTQTPKHLITATGQRVTLRCSPRSGDLSVYWYQQSLDQGLQFLIQYYNGEERAKGNILERFSAQQFPDLHSELNLSSLELGDSALYFCASSVSTGDFYEQYFGPGTRLTVT.

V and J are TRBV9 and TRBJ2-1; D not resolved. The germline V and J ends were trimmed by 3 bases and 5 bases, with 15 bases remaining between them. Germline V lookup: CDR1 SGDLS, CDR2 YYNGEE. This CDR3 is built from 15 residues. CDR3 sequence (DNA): TGTGCCAGCAGCGAAGGCGGCGGCCTCGACAATGAGCAGTTCTTC. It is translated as CASSEGGGLDNEQFF.

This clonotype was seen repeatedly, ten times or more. CDR3 amino acids: CASSVGDRGIMGTEAFF. The CDR3, as DNA: TGTGCCAGCAGCGTTGGGGACAGGGGAATTATGGGCACTGAAGCTTTCTTT. The chain joins TRBV9 to TRBJ1-1; 10 bases agree with TRBD1. The CDR3 sequence is 17 residues long. Per the germline V gene, CDR1 is SGDLS and CDR2 is YYNGEE. Trimming cost V 2 bases and J 4 bases; bases outside gene matches: 11.

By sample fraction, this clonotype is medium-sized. The CDR3 DNA reads TGTGCCAGCAGCGCCGGAGGGGGACGTTACGAGCAGTACTTC. Protein: CASSAGGGRYEQYF. The chain recombines TRBV9 with TRBJ2-7, with D possibly being TRBD1 or TRBD2 (6 bases each). Per germline, CDR1 SGDLS and CDR2 YYNGEE. The CDR3 sequence is 14 residues long. Between the trimmed V and J ends, which lost 3 bases and 4 bases, there was a span of 14 bases. Filled out from reference TRBV9 and TRBJ2-7, the complete variable domain reads DSGVTQTPKHLITATGQRVTLRCSPRSGDLSVYWYQQSLDQGLQFLIQYYNGEERAKGNILERFSAQQFPDLHSELNLSSLELGDSALYFCASSAGGGRYEQYFGPGTRLTVT.

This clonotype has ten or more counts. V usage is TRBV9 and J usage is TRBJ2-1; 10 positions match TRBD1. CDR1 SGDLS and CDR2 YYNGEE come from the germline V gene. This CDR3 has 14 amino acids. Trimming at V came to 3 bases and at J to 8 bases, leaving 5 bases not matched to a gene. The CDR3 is CASSATGGRDEQFF. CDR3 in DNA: TGTGCCAGCAGCGCGACAGGGGGCCGGGATGAGCAGTTCTTC. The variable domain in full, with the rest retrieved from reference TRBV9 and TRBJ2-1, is DSGVTQTPKHLITATGQRVTLRCSPRSGDLSVYWYQQSLDQGLQFLIQYYNGEERAKGNILERFSAQQFPDLHSELNLSSLELGDSALYFCASSATGGRDEQFFGPGTRLTVL.

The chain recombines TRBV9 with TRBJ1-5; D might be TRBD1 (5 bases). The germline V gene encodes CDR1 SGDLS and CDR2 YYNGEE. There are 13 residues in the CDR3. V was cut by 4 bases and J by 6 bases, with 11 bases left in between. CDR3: CASSLGEGQPQHF. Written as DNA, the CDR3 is TGTGCCAGCAGCTTGGGGGAGGGTCAGCCCCAGCATTTT.

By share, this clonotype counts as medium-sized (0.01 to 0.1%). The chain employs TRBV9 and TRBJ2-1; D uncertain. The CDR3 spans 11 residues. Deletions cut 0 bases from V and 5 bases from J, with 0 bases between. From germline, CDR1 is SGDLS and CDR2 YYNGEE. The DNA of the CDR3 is TGTGCCAGCAGCGTAGACAATGAGCAGTTCTTC. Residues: CASSVDNEQFF.

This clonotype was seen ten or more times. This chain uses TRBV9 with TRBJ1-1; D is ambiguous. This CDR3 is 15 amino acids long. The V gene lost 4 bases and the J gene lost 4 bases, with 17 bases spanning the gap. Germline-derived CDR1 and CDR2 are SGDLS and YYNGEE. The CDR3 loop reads CASSPGGLDTTEAFF. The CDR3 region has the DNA TGTGCCAGCAGCCCGGGCGGGCTGGATACCACTGAAGCTTTCTTT.

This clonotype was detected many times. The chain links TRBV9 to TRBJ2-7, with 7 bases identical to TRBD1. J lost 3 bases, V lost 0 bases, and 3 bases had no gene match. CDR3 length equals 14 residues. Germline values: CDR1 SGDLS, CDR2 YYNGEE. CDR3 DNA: TGTGCCAGCAGCGTAGAAGGGGGCAGCTACGAGCAGTACTTC. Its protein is CASSVEGGSYEQYF.

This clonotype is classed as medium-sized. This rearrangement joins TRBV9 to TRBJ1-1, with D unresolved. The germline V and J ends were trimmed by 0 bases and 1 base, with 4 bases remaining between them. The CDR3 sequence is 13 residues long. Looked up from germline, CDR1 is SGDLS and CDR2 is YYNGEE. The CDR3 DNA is TGTGCCAGCAGCGTAGGAAGGAACACTGAAGCTTTCTTT. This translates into CASSVGRNTEAFF.

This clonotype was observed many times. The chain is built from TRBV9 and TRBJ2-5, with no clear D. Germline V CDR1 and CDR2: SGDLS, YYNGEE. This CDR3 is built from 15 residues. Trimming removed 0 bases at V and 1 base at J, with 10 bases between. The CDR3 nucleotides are TGTGCCAGCAGCGTAGTTGGAAGAGCCCAAGAGACCCAGTACTTC. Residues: CASSVVGRAQETQYF.

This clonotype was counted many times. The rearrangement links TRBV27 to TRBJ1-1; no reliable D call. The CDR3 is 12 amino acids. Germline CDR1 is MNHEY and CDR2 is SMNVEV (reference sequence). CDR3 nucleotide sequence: TGTACGAGGCTGGGCCAGAGCACTGAAGCTTTCTTT. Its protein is CTRLGQSTEAFF.

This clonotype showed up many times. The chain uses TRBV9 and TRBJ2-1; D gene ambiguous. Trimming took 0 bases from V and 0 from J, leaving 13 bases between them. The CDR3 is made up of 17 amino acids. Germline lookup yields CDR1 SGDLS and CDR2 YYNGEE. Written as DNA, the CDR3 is TGTGCCAGCAGCGTAGTATCCGGAATTCACTCCTACAATGAGCAGTTCTTC. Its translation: CASSVVSGIHSYNEQFF.